A selection of T cell receptor beta chains follows, all from one sample in a study of regulatory T cells in long-lasting Graves disease. TCRdb passed the multiplex PCR reads through MiXCR, listing each CDR3 protein once. This table holds more than 450,000 distinct CDR3 sequences, roughly 16% found once. This same sample was also part of a study on T cells in Graves' hyperthyroidism and ophthalmopathy.

Material: peripheral blood mononuclear cells (PBMCs), obtained at new diagnosis, from a patient treated with antithyroid drugs. Receptors originate from a man aged 35-49 years with Graves disease. Each CDR3 is given with its conserved first and last residue. D genes are given only for firm matches. Size is stated for part of the rows, as once, few or many counts, or as a class when the clone is expanded.

size,V,length,J,D,CDR3,DNA
many,TRBV12-3/TRBV12-4,15,TRBJ2-3,TRBD1,CASSSQGVSTDTQYF,TGTGCCAGCAGCTCACAGGGGGTCTCCACAGATACGCAGTATTTT
many,TRBV20-1,15,TRBJ2-3,-,CSASRQGTSTDTQYF,TGCAGTGCTAGCCGGCAGGGGACTAGCACAGATACGCAGTATTTT
many,TRBV29-1,16,TRBJ2-7,TRBD1,CSVEDLAGDSSYEQYF,TGCAGCGTTGAAGATCTCGCAGGGGACAGCTCCTACGAGCAGTACTTC
-,TRBV28,13,TRBJ2-7,-,CAGRETGGYEQYF,TGTGCCGGGCGGGAGACAGGAGGATACGAGCAGTACTTC
many,TRBV29-1,12,TRBJ2-3,TRBD2,CSVDSGSDTQYF,TGCAGCGTAGATAGCGGGAGTGATACGCAGTATTTT
few,TRBV6-1,14,TRBJ1-2,-,CASSPGTSAGGYTF,TGTGCCAGCAGCCCCGGGACGTCCGCCGGGGGCTACACCTTC
many,TRBV2,15,TRBJ2-5,TRBD2,CASRLIAGPGEDQYF,TGTGCCAGCAGACTAATAGCGGGCCCCGGGGAAGACCAGTACTTC
few,TRBV7-9,12,TRBJ2-5,-,CASSPSPPSQYF,TGTGCCAGCAGCCCCTCACCCCCGAGCCAGTACTTC
many,TRBV27,14,TRBJ2-7,-,CASSYSKGGYEQYF,TGTGCCAGCAGTTATTCAAAGGGGGGGTACGAGCAGTACTTC
many,TRBV28,12,TRBJ1-1,-,CASSLWADEAFF,TGTGCCAGCAGTTTATGGGCAGATGAAGCTTTCTTT
many,TRBV2,11,TRBJ2-2,-,CASRQNGELFF,TGTGCCAGCAGACAGAATGGGGAGCTGTTTTTT
few,TRBV29-1,15,TRBJ2-1,-,CSVEGGPSSYNEQFF,TGCAGCGTTGAGGGGGGGCCCAGCTCCTACAATGAGCAGTTCTTC
few,TRBV9,15,TRBJ2-7,-,CASSVDPGLTSEQYF,TGTGCCAGCAGCGTAGACCCAGGACTCACCTCCGAGCAGTACTTC
many,TRBV2,15,TRBJ2-1,TRBD2,CASSGGTSGSVGQFF,TGTGCCAGCAGTGGGGGGACTAGCGGGAGTGTAGGGCAGTTCTTC
many,TRBV12-3/TRBV12-4,18,TRBJ2-1,TRBD2,CASSSWAGGLASYNEQFF,TGTGCCAGCAGTTCTTGGGCAGGTGGACTAGCGTCCTACAATGAGCAGTTCTTC
-,TRBV29-1,13,TRBJ1-1,-,CSVAPGGAVEAFF,TGCAGCGTAGCCCCGGGGGGGGCGGTTGAAGCTTTCTTT
-,TRBV16,16,TRBJ1-5,-,CASSPSRDTSNQPQHF,TGTGCCAGCAGCCCGTCCCGGGACACGTCCAATCAGCCCCAGCATTTT
-,TRBV20-1,12,TRBJ1-1,-,CSAQRSGPEAFF,TGCAGTGCACAGAGGTCGGGGCCTGAAGCTTTCTTT
few,TRBV25-1,13,TRBJ2-7,-,CASSSWGVYEQYF,TGTGCCAGCAGCTCGTGGGGGGTCTACGAGCAGTACTTC
-,TRBV20-1,15,TRBJ2-2,-,CSASSAMGWTGELFF,TGCAGTGCTAGCTCCGCGATGGGGTGGACCGGGGAGCTGTTTTTT
-,TRBV7-9,12,TRBJ2-1,-,CASSLTPNEQFF,TGTGCCAGCAGCCTGACCCCAAATGAGCAGTTCTTC
-,TRBV28,12,TRBJ1-1,-,CASSEANTEAFF,TGTGCCAGCAGTGAAGCGAACACTGAAGCTTTCTTT
many,TRBV6-4,15,TRBJ2-7,-,CASSYSGGRAYEQYF,TGTGCCAGCAGTTACTCTGGGGGACGAGCCTACGAGCAGTACTTC
-,TRBV29-1,14,TRBJ1-2,-,CSVGGAQANYGYTF,TGCAGCGTTGGGGGGGCACAAGCTAACTATGGCTACACCTTC
-,TRBV5-1,14,TRBJ2-1,TRBD1,CASSRGQLGNEQFF,TGCGCCAGCAGCAGGGGACAGTTAGGCAATGAGCAGTTCTTC
many,TRBV27,15,TRBJ1-1,-,CASSPYTATNTEAFF,TGTGCCAGCAGTCCCTATACAGCAACGAACACTGAAGCTTTCTTT
few,TRBV12-3/TRBV12-4,14,TRBJ2-7,TRBD2,CASSLTGGSGEQYF,TGTGCCAGCAGTTTAACGGGAGGGAGTGGCGAGCAGTACTTC
many,TRBV28,14,TRBJ1-1,-,CASSFWSHNTEAFF,TGTGCCAGCAGTTTTTGGTCGCACAACACTGAAGCTTTCTTT
many,TRBV18,15,TRBJ2-7,-,CASSPQQAASYEQYF,TGTGCCAGCTCACCGCAACAGGCCGCCTCCTACGAGCAGTACTTC
many,TRBV15,15,TRBJ1-1,-,CATSRVPVVNTEAFF,TGTGCCACCAGCAGAGTTCCAGTGGTGAACACTGAAGCTTTCTTT
-,TRBV29-1,10,TRBJ1-1,-,CSAMSTEAFF,TGCAGCGCCATGAGCACTGAAGCTTTCTTT
-,TRBV10-3,14,TRBJ2-2,-,CAISLGGGTGELFF,TGTGCCATCAGCCTCGGTGGGGGCACCGGGGAGCTGTTTTTT
-,TRBV10-3,14,TRBJ2-1,TRBD2,CAIKAGEAYNEQFF,TGTGCCATCAAAGCGGGAGAAGCCTACAATGAGCAGTTCTTC
many,TRBV2,14,TRBJ2-3,TRBD1,CASSERDRADTQYF,TGTGCCAGCAGTGAACGAGACAGGGCCGATACGCAGTATTTT
many,TRBV11-3,15,TRBJ2-1,-,CASSFSLASFNEQFF,TGTGCCAGCAGCTTTAGTCTAGCGTCTTTCAATGAGCAGTTCTTC
many,TRBV20-1,11,TRBJ1-4,-,CSATYNEKLFF,TGCAGTGCTACCTACAATGAAAAACTGTTTTTT
once,TRBV12-3/TRBV12-4,13,TRBJ1-5,-,CASSFQGAQPQHF,TGTGCCAGCAGTTTCCAGGGCGCGCAGCCCCAGCATTTT
many,TRBV12-3/TRBV12-4,18,TRBJ2-5,-,CASSLSDIRQRYQETQYF,TGTGCCAGCAGTCTATCGGACATAAGACAAAGGTACCAAGAGACCCAGTACTTC
many,TRBV28,15,TRBJ2-1,TRBD2,CASRIAGDSYNEQFF,TGTGCCAGCAGGATAGCGGGAGACTCCTACAATGAGCAGTTCTTC
many,TRBV12-3/TRBV12-4,15,TRBJ1-2,-,CASSRSQGFNYGYTF,TGTGCCAGCAGTCGCTCCCAGGGTTTCAACTATGGCTACACCTTC
-,TRBV3-1,18,TRBJ2-5,TRBD2,CTSSQDVLIGLAQETQYF,TGTACCAGCAGCCAAGACGTTCTTATTGGACTAGCTCAAGAGACCCAGTACTTC
many,TRBV5-1,15,TRBJ2-1,-,CASSLDGSSYNEQFF,TGTGCCAGCAGCTTGGACGGTAGCTCCTACAATGAGCAGTTCTTC
-,TRBV27,15,TRBJ2-7,TRBD2,CASSLPGLAGGEQYF,TGTGCCAGCAGTTTACCGGGACTAGCGGGAGGCGAGCAGTACTTC
many,TRBV24-1,13,TRBJ2-1,-,CATSDDSGRRQFF,TGTGCCACCAGTGATGATAGCGGAAGAAGGCAGTTCTTC
-,TRBV24-1,15,TRBJ2-7,TRBD2,CATSDRSGSVYEQYF,TGTGCCACCAGTGATCGCAGCGGGAGTGTCTACGAGCAGTACTTC
many,TRBV29-1,13,TRBJ2-7,TRBD1,CSVGRDRGYEQYF,TGCAGCGTGGGCCGGGACAGGGGCTACGAGCAGTACTTC
many,TRBV7-9,13,TRBJ2-7,-,CASSAGRVHEQYF,TGTGCCAGCAGCGCAGGCCGGGTCCACGAGCAGTACTTC
many,TRBV5-1,16,TRBJ2-4,-,CASSLPGFLAKNIQYF,TGCGCCAGCAGCTTGCCGGGATTCCTAGCCAAAAACATTCAGTACTTC
-,TRBV20-1,13,TRBJ2-7,TRBD2,CSAHSGSMYEQYF,TGCAGTGCACATAGCGGGAGTATGTACGAGCAGTACTTC
few,TRBV19,13,TRBJ1-5,-,CASSISSAQPQHF,TGTGCCAGTAGTATTTCATCGGCTCAGCCCCAGCATTTT
many,TRBV30,14,TRBJ1-2,-,CAWSRPDGYYGYTF,TGTGCCTGGAGTCGCCCCGACGGATACTATGGCTACACCTTC
-,TRBV24-1,13,TRBJ2-2,-,CATSSADTGELFF,TGTGCCACCAGTTCAGCGGACACCGGGGAGCTGTTTTTT
once,TRBV29-1,9,TRBJ1-2,TRBD1,CSVGQGYTF,TGCAGTGTCGGACAGGGGTACACCTTC
-,TRBV6-5,16,TRBJ2-7,-,CASSYRANSILDEQYF,TGTGCCAGCAGCTATCGAGCGAACTCGATTTTGGACGAGCAGTACTTC